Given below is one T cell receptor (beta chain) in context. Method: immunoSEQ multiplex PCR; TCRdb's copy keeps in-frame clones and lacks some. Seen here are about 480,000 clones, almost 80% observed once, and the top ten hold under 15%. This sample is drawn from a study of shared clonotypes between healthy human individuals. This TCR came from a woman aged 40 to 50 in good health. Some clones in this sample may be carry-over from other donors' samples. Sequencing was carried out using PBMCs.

The CDR3 spells CASSPPLAGGGNEQFF. CDR3 in DNA: TGCGCCAGCAGCCCCCCTCTAGCGGGAGGGGGAAATGAGCAGTTCTTC. The chain uses TRBV5-1 and TRBJ2-1; 12 nucleotides agree with TRBD2. V lost 4 bases, J lost 7 bases, and 9 bases stayed unmatched. There are 16 residues in the CDR3. CDR1 and CDR2 (germline): SGHRS, YFSETQ.